Shown below are 30 T cell receptor beta chains from a single sample sequenced in a study of tumor and adjacent non-tumor tissue in lung cancer (dated by TCRdb to 2017 to 2018). Library generation was performed with multiplex PCR. Sequencing was carried out with an Illumina HiSeq 2500. TCRbeta libraries were built by three rounds of nested PCR using primers (Table S4), following protocols modified from ARM-PCR. TCRdb trimmed the raw reads at Q25, called clones with MiXCR and kept productive beta chains. Merged by CDR3 protein, the rows form single entries marked with the most common genes and DNA. This sample is represented by approximately 120,000 distinct CDR3 sequences; about 64% of them were singletons. The ten largest clones represent around a fifth of the sample. RNA was extracted from bulk unsorted tissue and checked for quality with a NanoDrop ND-1000 and an Agilent 2100. The normal lung samples consisted of distant non-tumor tissue collected more than 3 cm from the tumor edge.

Sequencing was done on a sample of distant non-tumor lung tissue. The receptors originated from a man aged 60 to 75 with non-small cell lung cancer.

Ten or more counts support this clonotype. The V gene is TRBV5-1, the J gene TRBJ2-5, with D possibly TRBD2 on 5 matching bases. The V end was cut by 1 base, the J end by 5 bases, with 12 bases between. CDR3 length: 14 amino acids. CDR1 is SGHRS and CDR2 is YFSETQ in the germline V gene. The CDR3 region is CASSLWTGRETQYF. The DNA of the CDR3 is TGCGCCAGCAGCTTGTGGACGGGAAGGGAGACCCAGTACTTC.

Details on this clonotype: A junction end diverges from the germline sequence, so it may reflect a read error. The rearrangement uses TRBV11-2 and TRBJ2-2; 14 positions agree with TRBD2. The CDR3 loop spans 18 amino acids. Germline CDR1 is SGHAT and CDR2 is FQNNGV. This CDR3 is CTSSSGLAGATDTGELFF. CDR3 bases: TGTACCAGCAGCTCGGGACTAGCGGGAGCGACGGATACCGGGGAGCTGTTTTTT.

This clonotype was observed once. This may arise from a read error, as a much more abundant clone is one base away. A read error is likely, as this CDR3 ends without the conserved phenylalanine or tryptophan. The J gene is TRBJ1-6, the V gene TRBV30; D perhaps matches TRBD1 (6 bases). This CDR3 is 13 amino acids long. Trimming pared 2 bases from V and 10 bases from J, leaving 12 bases between. Per the germline V gene, CDR1 is GTSNPN and CDR2 is SVGIG (reference sequence). CDR3 nucleotide sequence: TGTGCCTGGAGTTTGGCAGGGGCCTCACCCCTCCACTCT. Its protein product is CAWSLAGASPLHS.

A remark on this clonotype: A much larger clone differs by one base, so this may be a read error. The chain links TRBV5-1 to TRBJ2-5, with 9 bases matching TRBD1. The CDR3 is made up of 15 amino acids. Germline assignment: CDR1 SGHRS and CDR2 YFSETQ. The CDR3: CTSSARDRVEETQYF. The CDR3 DNA is TGCACCAGCAGCGCCAGGGACAGGGTCGAGGAGACCCAGTACTTC.

About this clonotype itself: An end of the junction does not agree with germline; a read error may underlie this. The CDR3 DNA is TGCGCCAGCCACTCGGACATGGGGGCTGGGGCCAACGTCCTGACTTTC. It encodes CASHSDMGAGANVLTF. This chain uses TRBV11-2 with TRBJ2-6; perhaps D is TRBD1 or TRBD2 (5 bases each). From germline, CDR1 is SGHAT and CDR2 FQNNGV. The CDR3 runs 16 residues.

Note on this clonotype: Possible read error: a much larger clone is one base away. Here the CDR3 DNA reads TGCAGTGCACCGTGGGGCTACGAGCAGTACTTC. It yields the protein CSAPWGYEQYF. The chain employs TRBV20-1 and TRBJ2-7; the D is unclear. This CDR3 comprises 11 residues. Germline CDR1 reads DFQATT; CDR2 reads SNEGSKA (reference sequence). With 6 bases removed from V and 3 bases from J, the gap between germline ends came to 9 bases.

This clonotype came up many times. The CDR3 DNA sequence: TGCAGCGTTGAACCGGTAACTAACTATGGCTACACCTTC. This codes for CSVEPVTNYGYTF. This sequence joins TRBV29-1 and TRBJ1-2; no clear D gene. Germline CDR1 reads SQVTM; CDR2 reads ANQGSEA. CDR3 size: 13 residues. V gave up 2 bases and J gave up 0 bases, with 7 bases separating them.

On this clonotype: This may be a read error: a much more frequent sequence differs by one nucleotide. The CDR3 region has the DNA TGTGCCAGCAGTGTGGGACTAGACTACAATGAGCAGTTCTTC. Its translation: CASSVGLDYNEQFF. The chain couples TRBV24-1 to TRBJ2-1, with 8 nucleotides matching TRBD2. CDR3 length: 14 residues. Germline CDR1 is KGHDR and CDR2 is SFDVKD.

The table lists this clonotype with many counts. This chain connects TRBV13 to TRBJ2-2; unclear D gene. The CDR3 runs to 15 residues. Per the germline V gene, CDR1 is PRHDT and CDR2 is FYEKMQ (reference sequence). Trimming took off 8 bases at V and 4 bases at J, with 17 bases between the two ends. Here the CDR3 reads CASSIRLVGTGELFF. In nucleotides, the CDR3 is TGTGCCAGCTCCATAAGGCTGGTGGGCACCGGGGAGCTGTTTTTT.

CDR3 coding DNA: TGCAGTGCTAACAAGGGACTAGCGGGGGGTAATGAGCAGTTCTTC. Amino acids: CSANKGLAGGNEQFF. This chain uses TRBV20-1 with TRBJ2-1; 15 bases align to TRBD2. The CDR3 contains 15 residues. After removal of 4 bases from V and 7 bases from J, the junction contained 5 bases not matched to a gene. Germline CDR1 and CDR2: DFQATT and SNEGSKA (reference sequence).

On this clonotype itself: One junction end does not reproduce the germline sequence, and a read error may be involved. The chain carries TRBV12-3 or TRBV12-4 and TRBJ1-2, with unresolved D. This CDR3 contains 13 residues. CDR3 sequence reads: CASSSTMAYGYTF. For the CDR3, the DNA is TGTGCCAGCAGTTCAACAATGGCCTATGGGTACACCTTC.

A note on this clonotype: A single base separates this from a much larger clone, so it may be a read error. The gene calls are TRBV5-4 and TRBJ2-7; D unclear. The V end lost 4 bases, the J end lost 3 bases, and 8 bases lay between the germline ends. Germline loops: CDR1 SGHNT, CDR2 YYREEE (reference sequence). This CDR3 is 12 amino acids long. CDR3 sequence reads: CASSVESYEQYF. CDR3 DNA sequence: TGTGCCAGCAGCGTGGAGAGCTACGAGCAGTACTTC.

This clonotype was recorded a few times. V is TRBV11-2 and J is TRBJ2-7, with 7 bases aligning to TRBD1. Unmatched junction bases numbered 13, after V lost 1 base and J lost 10 bases. There are 15 residues in the CDR3. Per germline, CDR1 SGHAT and CDR2 FQNNGV. CDR3 in amino acids: CASSLGGQSLARQYF. The CDR3 DNA is TGTGCCAGCAGCTTAGGGGGACAGAGTCTCGCTCGTCAGTACTTC.

This chain uses TRBV11-2 with TRBJ2-3; D call uncertain. Germline V gene sequence: CDR1 SGHAT, CDR2 FQNNGV. This CDR3 contains 13 residues. The germline V and J ends were trimmed by 10 bases and 0 bases, with 11 bases remaining between them. Here the CDR3 reads CATSGRSTDTQYF. The CDR3 nucleotides are TGTGCCACGTCTGGTCGGAGCACAGATACGCAGTATTTT.

This clonotype was observed a few times. A read error is likely, as this CDR3 ends without the conserved phenylalanine or tryptophan. The rearrangement joins TRBV29-1 to TRBJ1-1, with 9 bases matching TRBD1. The CDR3 is made up of 14 amino acids. Germline assignment: CDR1 SQVTM and CDR2 ANQGSEA. CDR3 region: CGVRQGELRTEAFL. The CDR3 region has the DNA TGCGGCGTACGACAGGGGGAATTGAGGACTGAAGCTTTCCTT.

Points on this clonotype: The junction departs from the called germline gene at one end, perhaps through a read error. The chain uses TRBV5-4 and TRBJ2-3; D not resolved. The CDR3 length is 13 residues. The germline gives CDR1 SGHNT, CDR2 YYREEE (reference sequence). The CDR3 DNA follows: TGTTCCAGCAGCCCTGGGAGCACAGATACGCAGTATTTT. It yields the protein CSSSPGSTDTQYF.

On this clonotype itself: One end of the junction does not line up with germline, which may come from a read error. The CDR3 bases are TGTGCCAGCGGTTACGTGCGTTTGGAGACCCAGTACTTC. Its protein product is CASGYVRLETQYF. The rearrangement links TRBV6-6 to TRBJ2-5; the D is unclear. CDR3 length: 13 residues. Germline-derived CDR1 and CDR2 are MNHNY and SVGAGI (reference sequence).

This clonotype was seen many times. CDR3: CASSYSGTGVFNGYTF. CDR3 nucleotide sequence: TGTGCCAGCAGTTACTCTGGGACAGGGGTATTCAATGGCTACACCTTC. The chain has TRBV6-5 and TRBJ1-2; TRBD1 agrees at 10 bases. Germline values: CDR1 MNHEY, CDR2 SVGAGI. J gave up 6 bases and V 0 bases, and 7 bases lay outside the gene matches. The CDR3 is 16 amino acids.

This clonotype was seen repeatedly, ten times or more. The chain couples TRBV6-2 or TRBV6-3 to TRBJ2-7, with 7 nucleotides matching TRBD1. This CDR3 is 15 amino acids long. Germline V lookup: CDR1 MNHEY, CDR2 SVGEGT. Trimming cost V 4 bases and J 4 bases; bases outside gene matches: 10. The DNA of the CDR3 is TGTGCCAGCAGTTCTGCGACAGGGAGTGGATACGAGCAGTACTTC. It specifies CASSSATGSGYEQYF.

To note about this clonotype: A much larger clone lies a single base off, so this may be a read error. The rearrangement uses TRBV5-6 and TRBJ2-5, with D possibly TRBD2 on 6 matching bases. The CDR3 runs 15 residues. Germline V gene lookup returns CDR1 SGHDT and CDR2 YYEEEE. V lost 0 bases to trimming and J lost 5 bases, with 14 bases between them. This chain's CDR3 is CASSLAGGAVETQYF. In DNA form, the CDR3 reads TGTGCCAGCAGCTTGGCCGGGGGAGCGGTGGAGACCCAGTACTTC.

Ten or more counts support this clonotype. The chain joins TRBV11-2 to TRBJ1-1; D ambiguous. Germline V gives CDR1 SGHAT, CDR2 FQNNGV. Trimming removed 4 bases from V and 5 bases from J, with 11 bases in between. The CDR3 is 13 residues long. The CDR3 is CASSSPQDTEAFF. In nucleotides, the CDR3 is TGTGCCAGCAGCTCACCCCAGGATACTGAAGCTTTCTTT.

The chain has TRBV10-3 and TRBJ2-2, with D maybe TRBD2 (6 bases). Trimming removed 5 bases at V and 3 bases at J, with 10 bases between. Germline CDR1 and CDR2: ENHRY and SYGVKD. The length of the CDR3 is 14 residues. The CDR3 region is CAISRGWDTGELFF. The CDR3 DNA is TGTGCCATCAGTCGGGGGTGGGACACCGGGGAGCTGTTTTTT.

Comments on this clonotype: Germline is not matched at one junction end, which may reflect a read error. This chain connects TRBV5-4 to TRBJ2-2; 10 bases match TRBD2. CDR1 and CDR2 (germline): SGHNT, YYREEE (reference sequence). There are 16 residues in the CDR3. CDR3 sequence: CASSLGSGGNIGGLFF. The DNA for the CDR3 is TGTGCCAGCAGCTTGGGTAGCGGGGGGAACATCGGGGGGCTGTTTTTT.

With respect to this clonotype: This may be a read error, as it is one base from a much larger clone. The J gene is TRBJ1-5, the V gene TRBV11-2; D gene ambiguous. CDR3 length: 15 amino acids. Germline CDR1 SGHAT, CDR2 FQNNGV. The DNA for the CDR3 is TGTGTCAGCAGCTTAGATGGGAGGGCTGGTCAGCCCCAGCATTTT. The encoded protein is CVSSLDGRAGQPQHF.

To note about this clonotype: Because it lacks the conserved phenylalanine or tryptophan at the end, this CDR3 is likely a read error. CDR3 loop: CSVDARPGEAFY. Written as DNA, the CDR3 is TGCAGCGTTGACGCTCGGCCAGGTGAAGCTTTCTAT. The chain recombines TRBV29-1 with TRBJ1-1, with unresolved D. Trimming left V 3 bases short and J 7 bases short, with 12 bases between. The CDR3 sequence is 12 residues long. Germline values: CDR1 SQVTM, CDR2 ANQGSEA.

This clonotype was counted between two and nine times. This may arise from a read error, as a much more abundant clone is one base away. This chain uses TRBV5-4 with TRBJ2-1; the match to TRBD2 covers 11 bases. CDR1 is SGHNT and CDR2 is YYREEE in the germline V gene (reference sequence). The CDR3 is 16 amino acids. CDR3 sequence (DNA): TGTGCCAGGAGCTTAGCGGGAGGGGGCTCCTACAATGAGCAGTTCTTC. It is translated as CARSLAGGGSYNEQFF.

As for this clonotype: One end of the junction is discordant with germline, which a read error may explain. The gene calls are TRBV4-1 and TRBJ1-5; D remains ambiguous. The CDR3 is made up of 15 amino acids. Germline loops: CDR1 MGHRA, CDR2 YSYEKL. This CDR3 is CARSQDEARSQPQHF. CDR3 sequence (DNA): TGTGCCAGGAGCCAAGATGAGGCCAGGAGTCAGCCCCAGCATTTT.

This clonotype occurred many times. This chain joins TRBV7-9 and TRBJ1-5; TRBD1 is a possible D gene (6 bases). Trimming stripped 4 bases from V and 5 bases from J, with 12 bases between. The CDR3 runs 14 residues. CDR1 and CDR2 (germline): SEHNR, FQNEAQ (reference sequence). CDR3 coding DNA: TGTGCCAGCAGCTCCATGGACAGCGATCAGCCCCAGCATTTT. This codes for CASSSMDSDQPQHF.

With regard to this clonotype: Since no conserved phenylalanine or tryptophan closes the CDR3, a read error is the likely cause. The rearrangement uses TRBV5-6 and TRBJ2-7; weak D call: TRBD2 (5 bases). The germline CDR1 and CDR2 sequences are SGHDT and YYEEEE. The CDR3 is 16 amino acids. With 3 bases removed from V and 3 bases from J, the gap between germline ends came to 19 bases. The DNA for the CDR3 is TGTGCCAGCAGCTGGAGTCCAGTGACGGGGAGCTACGAGCAGTACCTC. Its protein is CASSWSPVTGSYEQYL.

This clonotype was counted at least ten times. Given a much more abundant clone one base away, this may be a read error. This CDR3 fails to terminate in the conserved phenylalanine or tryptophan, so it likely reflects a read error. The V gene is TRBV11-3, the J gene TRBJ2-7; 9 bases are shared with TRBD1. CDR1 is SGHNT, CDR2 YENEEA, per germline. V shed 5 bases and J 5 bases; nucleotides not matched to a gene: 13. The CDR3 loop spans 16 amino acids. Written as DNA, the CDR3 is TGTGCCAGCAGCGCAACGGACAGGGGAGGTTTCAACGAGCAGTACCTC. This sequence encodes CASSATDRGGFNEQYL.